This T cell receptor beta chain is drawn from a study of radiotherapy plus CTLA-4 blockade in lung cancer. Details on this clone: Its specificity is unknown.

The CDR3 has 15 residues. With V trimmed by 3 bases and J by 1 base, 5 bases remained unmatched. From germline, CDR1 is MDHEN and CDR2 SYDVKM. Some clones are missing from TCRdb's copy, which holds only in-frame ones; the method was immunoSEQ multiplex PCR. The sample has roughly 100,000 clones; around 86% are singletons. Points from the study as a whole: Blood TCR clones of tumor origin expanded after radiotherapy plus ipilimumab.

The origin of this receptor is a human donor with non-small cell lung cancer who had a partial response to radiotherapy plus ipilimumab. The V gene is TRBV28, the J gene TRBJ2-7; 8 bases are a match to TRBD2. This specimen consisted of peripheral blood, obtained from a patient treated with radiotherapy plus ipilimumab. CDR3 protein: CASSFVAGPSYEQYF. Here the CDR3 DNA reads TGTGCCAGCAGTTTTGTAGCGGGGCCTTCCTACGAGCAGTACTTC. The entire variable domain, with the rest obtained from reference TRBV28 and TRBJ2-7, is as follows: DVKVTQSSRYLVKRTGEKVFLECVQDMDHENMFWYRQDPGLGLRLIYFSYDVKMKEKGDIPEGYSVSREKKERFSLILESASTNQTSMYLCASSFVAGPSYEQYFGPGTRLTVT.